The clone carrying this T cell receptor beta chain has only a few counts. Its antigen remains unidentified. V was trimmed by 3 bases and J by 0 bases, leaving 12 bases between them. There are 15 residues in the CDR3. Per the germline V gene, CDR1 is LGHNA and CDR2 is YSLEER. The data stem from a study of T cell clones after liver transplantation. Study information: Standard immunosuppression, with no induction, continued until 12-24 months after transplant.

Alloreactive TCRbeta sequences came from sequencing proliferating CFSE-low cells in the MLR. Pre-transplant recipient cells responded to graft donor PBMCs, splenocytes, lymph-node cells, or third-party PBMCs. The data were produced by immunoSEQ multiplex PCR, yet TCRdb's version contains in-frame clones alone and is incomplete. The sample holds some 1,300 clones, just under 30% seen once. This receptor was taken from a human patient who received a liver transplant. Certain T cells may be donor cells from the graft. The V call is TRBV4-3, the J call TRBJ2-7; D is undetermined. Sequencing used CD8+ T cells from PBMCs cultured with third-party cells. The CDR3 reads CASSHQQGSSYEQYF. The CDR3 region has the DNA TGCGCCAGCAGCCACCAGCAAGGCAGCTCCTACGAGCAGTACTTC.